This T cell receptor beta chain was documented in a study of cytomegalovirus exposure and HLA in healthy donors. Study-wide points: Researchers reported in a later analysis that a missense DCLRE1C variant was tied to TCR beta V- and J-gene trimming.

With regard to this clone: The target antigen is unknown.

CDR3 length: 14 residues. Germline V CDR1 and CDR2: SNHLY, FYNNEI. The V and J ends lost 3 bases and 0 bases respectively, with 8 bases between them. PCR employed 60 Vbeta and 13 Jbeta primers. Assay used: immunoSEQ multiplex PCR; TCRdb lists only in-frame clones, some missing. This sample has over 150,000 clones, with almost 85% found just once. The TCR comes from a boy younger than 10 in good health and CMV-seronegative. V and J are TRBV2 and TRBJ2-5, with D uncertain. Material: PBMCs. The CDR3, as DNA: TGTGCCAGCAGTGAGGTCCGGTACCAAGAGACCCAGTACTTC. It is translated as CASSEVRYQETQYF.